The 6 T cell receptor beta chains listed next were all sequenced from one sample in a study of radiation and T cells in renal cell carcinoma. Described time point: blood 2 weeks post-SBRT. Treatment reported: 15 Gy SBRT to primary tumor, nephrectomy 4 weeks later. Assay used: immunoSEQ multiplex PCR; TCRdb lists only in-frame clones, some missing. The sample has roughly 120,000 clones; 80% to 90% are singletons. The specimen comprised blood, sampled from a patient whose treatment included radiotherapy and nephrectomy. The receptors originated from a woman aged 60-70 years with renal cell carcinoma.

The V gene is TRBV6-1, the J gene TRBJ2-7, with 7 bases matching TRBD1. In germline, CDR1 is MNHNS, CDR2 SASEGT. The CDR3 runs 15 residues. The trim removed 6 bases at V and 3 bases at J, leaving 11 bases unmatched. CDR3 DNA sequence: TGTGCCAGCAGGGGACAGAAGATGAAACTCTACGAGCAGTACTTC. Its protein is CASRGQKMKLYEQYF.

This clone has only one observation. CDR3 residues: CAWGAGGGTDTQYF. The CDR3 DNA reads as TGTGCCTGGGGAGCGGGAGGGGGCACAGATACGCAGTATTTT. The chain employs TRBV30 and TRBJ2-3, with 10 bases that match TRBD2. The CDR3 has 14 residues. The V gene's germline CDR1 is GTSNPN and CDR2 SVGIG (reference sequence). V lost 5 bases to trimming and J lost 1 base; unmatched junction nucleotides: 3.

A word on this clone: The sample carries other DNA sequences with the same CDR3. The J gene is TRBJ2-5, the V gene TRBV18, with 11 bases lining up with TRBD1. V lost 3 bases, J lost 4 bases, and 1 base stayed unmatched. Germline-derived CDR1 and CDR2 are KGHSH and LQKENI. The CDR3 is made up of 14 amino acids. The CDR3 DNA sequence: TGTGCCAGCTCACCGGGACAGGGGGGAGAGACCCAGTACTTC. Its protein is CASSPGQGGETQYF.

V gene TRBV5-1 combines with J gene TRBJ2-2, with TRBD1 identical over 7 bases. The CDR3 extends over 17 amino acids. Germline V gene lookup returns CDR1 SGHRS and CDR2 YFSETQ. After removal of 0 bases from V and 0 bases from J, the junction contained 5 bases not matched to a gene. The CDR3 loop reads CASSLAPTGANTGELFF. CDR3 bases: TGCGCCAGCAGCTTGGCCCCCACAGGGGCGAACACCGGGGAGCTGTTTTTT.

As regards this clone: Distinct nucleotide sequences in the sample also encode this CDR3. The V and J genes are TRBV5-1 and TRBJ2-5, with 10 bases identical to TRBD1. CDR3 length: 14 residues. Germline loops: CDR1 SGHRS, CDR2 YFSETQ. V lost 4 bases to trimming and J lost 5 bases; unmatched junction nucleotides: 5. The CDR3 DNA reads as TGCGCCAGCAGCCTGGGACAGGGGTACGAGACCCAGTACTTC. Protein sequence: CASSLGQGYETQYF.

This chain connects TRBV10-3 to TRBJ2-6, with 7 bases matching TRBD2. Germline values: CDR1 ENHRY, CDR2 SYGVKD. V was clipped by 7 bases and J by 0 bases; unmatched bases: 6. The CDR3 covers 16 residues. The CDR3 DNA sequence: TGTGCCATCACATCGGGAGGTTCCTCTGGGGCCAACGTCCTGACTTTC. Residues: CAITSGGSSGANVLTF.